The 15 T cell receptor beta chains given below trace back to one sample, sequenced in a study of T cell responses to AZD1222 COVID-19 vaccine. TCRdb keeps only in-frame clones here, not all; method: immunoSEQ multiplex PCR. The top ten hold roughly 4% of the sample, which has around 150,000 clones, over 75% seen once. The sample in question was peripheral blood, obtained 28 days after the second AZD1222 dose. The origin of the receptors is an adult who received the AZD1222 COVID-19 vaccine.

The J gene is TRBJ1-5, the V gene TRBV4-1; 8 bases are shared with TRBD1. CDR1 and CDR2 (germline): MGHRA, YSYEKL. V lost 0 bases and J lost 6; bases outside the gene matches: 4. There are 15 residues in the CDR3. The CDR3 region has the DNA TGCGCCAGCAGCCAAGATGGACAGGGTAGTCAGCCCCAGCATTTT. This encodes CASSQDGQGSQPQHF.

This chain uses TRBV7-9 with TRBJ2-6; 7 nucleotides align to TRBD1. Trimming removed 5 bases from V and 0 bases from J; junction bases left unmatched: 10. Looked up from germline, CDR1 is SEHNR and CDR2 is FQNEAQ (reference sequence). This CDR3 has 18 amino acids. The CDR3 nucleotides read TGTGCCAGCAGCGTCCTGGGACAGAGCCCCTCTGGGGCCAACGTCCTGACTTTC. As protein: CASSVLGQSPSGANVLTF.

V usage is TRBV7-2 and J usage is TRBJ1-6, with D hard to call. V was cut by 5 bases and J by 5 bases, with 10 bases left in between. The germline CDR1 and CDR2 sequences are SGHTA and FQGNSA. The CDR3 contains 14 residues. The CDR3 sequence: CASSRLTNNSPLHF. DNA for the CDR3: TGTGCCAGCAGCCGCTTGACTAATAATTCACCCCTCCACTTT.

This chain joins TRBV7-2 and TRBJ1-5; a possible D gene is TRBD1 (5 bases). This CDR3 comprises 15 residues. Trimming shortened V by 5 bases and J by 3 bases, and 14 bases separated the two germline ends. Germline V gene sequence: CDR1 SGHTA, CDR2 FQGNSA. Here the CDR3 reads CASSPNQGVNQPQHF. CDR3 DNA sequence: TGTGCCAGCAGCCCTAACCAGGGAGTCAATCAGCCCCAGCATTTT. The whole variable domain, remainder taken from reference TRBV7-2 and TRBJ1-5, is GAGVSQSPSNKVTEKGKDVELRCDPISGHTALYWYRQSLGQGLEFLIYFQGNSAPDKSGLPSDRFSAERTGGSVSTLTIQRTQQEDSAVYLCASSPNQGVNQPQHFGDGTRLSIL.

The chain couples TRBV7-2 to TRBJ1-2, with a possible D match to TRBD1 (5 bases). Trimming took 5 bases from V and 7 from J, leaving 17 bases between them. CDR1 and CDR2 (germline): SGHTA, FQGNSA. The CDR3 totals 14 residues. This CDR3 reads CASSPAGRASGYTF. As DNA, the CDR3 is TGTGCCAGCAGCCCCGCAGGCAGGGCTTCTGGCTACACCTTC.

V gene TRBV4-3 combines with J gene TRBJ2-3, with D possibly matching TRBD2 (6 bases). CDR1 is LGHNA, CDR2 YSLEER, per germline. V lost 1 base and J lost 3, with 14 bases in between. The CDR3 consists of 16 residues. The CDR3 region has the DNA TGCGCCAGCAGCCAAGTAGGGCGGGGTGGGACAGATACGCAGTATTTT. It codes for CASSQVGRGGTDTQYF.

The sample holds one count of this clone. The chain couples TRBV20-1 to TRBJ1-2; D is uncertain. CDR1 and CDR2 (germline): DFQATT, SNEGSKA (reference sequence). The length of the CDR3 is 10 residues. V lost 3 bases to trimming and J lost 7 bases, with 6 bases between them. The CDR3 DNA reads as TGCAGTGCTAGCGCCGGTGGCTACACCTTC. Protein product: CSASAGGYTF.

The chain combines TRBV10-3 with TRBJ1-3; weak D call: TRBD1 (6 bases). The CDR3 sequence is 14 residues long. The germline CDR1 and CDR2 sequences are ENHRY and SYGVKD. V was trimmed by 6 bases and J by 6 bases, leaving 15 bases between them. The CDR3 region has the DNA TGTGCCATCAGCTCGGACAGTGAACAAAACACCATATATTTT. Amino acid sequence: CAISSDSEQNTIYF.

The chain carries TRBV5-4 and TRBJ1-5; D uncertain. Germline-derived CDR1 and CDR2 are SGHNT and YYREEE (reference sequence). The CDR3 has 15 residues. Trimming shortened V by 0 bases and J by 0 bases, and 7 bases separated the two germline ends. CDR3 in amino acids: CASSLGGYSNQPQHF. CDR3 coding DNA: TGTGCCAGCAGCTTGGGAGGCTATAGCAATCAGCCCCAGCATTTT.

This clone came up once. The chain combines TRBV3-1 (or the pseudogene TRBV3-2) with TRBJ2-3, with TRBD2 identical over 13 bases. The germline V gene has CDR1 LGHDT and CDR2 YNNKEL (reference sequence). The CDR3 has 17 residues. J gave up 6 bases and V 0 bases, and 6 bases lay outside the gene matches. The CDR3: CASSQETSGGARDTQYF. DNA for the CDR3: TGTGCCAGCAGCCAAGAAACTAGCGGGGGGGCACGGGATACGCAGTATTTT.

J is TRBJ2-1 and V is TRBV5-1; unclear D gene. CDR1 and CDR2 from the germline V gene are SGHRS and YFSETQ. The CDR3 has 12 residues. The V and J ends lost 6 bases and 4 bases respectively, with 8 bases between them. The CDR3, as DNA: TGCGCCAGCACCACCGTGTACAATGAGCAGTTCTTC. This translates into CASTTVYNEQFF.

This clone appeared a few times. The V and J genes are TRBV11-2 and TRBJ1-1; D remains ambiguous. The CDR3 sequence is 15 residues long. Germline-derived CDR1 and CDR2 are SGHAT and FQNNGV. V was trimmed by 3 bases and J by 3 bases, leaving 14 bases between them. CDR3 amino acids: CASSFTNDGYTEAFF. CDR3 bases: TGTGCCAGCAGCTTCACAAACGACGGATACACTGAAGCTTTCTTT.

This chain links TRBV5-5 with TRBJ2-6, with D possibly being TRBD2 (6 bases). Germline lookup yields CDR1 SGHKS and CDR2 YYEKEE (reference sequence). This CDR3 contains 16 residues. Trimming left V 5 bases short and J 2 bases short, with 14 bases between. CDR3 in DNA: TGTGCCAGCAGATTTAGCGGTCCCACTGGGGCCAACGTCCTGACTTTC. This translates into CASRFSGPTGANVLTF.

The V call is TRBV30, the J call TRBJ2-3, with a weak D call TRBD2 (6 bases). This CDR3 contains 11 residues. V gave up 0 bases and J gave up 12 bases, with 10 bases separating them. Germline CDR1 reads GTSNPN; CDR2 reads SVGIG (reference sequence). CDR3 residues: CAWSVLASQYF. The CDR3 region has the DNA TGTGCCTGGAGTGTACTAGCTTCACAGTATTTT. The variable domain in full, with the rest retrieved from reference TRBV30 and TRBJ2-3, is SQTIHQWPATLVQPVGSPLSLECTVEGTSNPNLYWYRQAAGRGLQLLFYSVGIGQISSEVPQNLSASRPQDRQFILSSKKLLLSDSGFYLCAWSVLASQYFGPGTRLTVL.

This chain uses TRBV5-8 with TRBJ1-1, with D perhaps matching TRBD1 (5 bases). The germline V gene encodes CDR1 SGHTS and CDR2 YDEGEE. The CDR3 is 15 amino acids. Trimming left V 0 bases short and J 2 bases short, with 11 bases between. The CDR3 coding sequence is TGTGCCAGCAGCTTGGGCTTCAGGGCCAACACTGAAGCTTTCTTT. It translates to CASSLGFRANTEAFF.